This T cell receptor beta chain was recorded in a study of multiple sclerosis patients with progressive multifocal leukoencephalopathy. Time point in this sample: before natalizumab initiation. CDR1 is SGHRS, CDR2 YFSETQ, per germline. Trimming shortened V by 4 bases and J by 2 bases, and 12 bases separated the two germline ends. The CDR3 is 14 residues long. Sequencing was performed with immunoSEQ multiplex PCR; in TCRdb, only in-frame clones are kept and a portion is missing. The repertoire consists of tens of thousands of clones, with around 93% occurring once and the leading ten covering less than 2%.

The clonotype comes from a man under 40 with multiple sclerosis. This rearrangement joins TRBV5-1 to TRBJ2-5, with D possibly called TRBD1 or TRBD2 (5 bases each). Material: PBMCs. In DNA, the CDR3 is TGCGCCAGCAGCCCGGAGAGGGGACAAGAGACCCAGTACTTC. This translates into CASSPERGQETQYF.